Each of the 8 T cell receptor beta chains below was sequenced from the same sample in a study of T cell clonotyping in hematopoietic cell transplantation. TCRdb's table, derived via immunoSEQ multiplex PCR, lists solely in-frame clones and lacks some. The sample lists about 70,000 clones; 85% to 95% were seen once. Input material: peripheral blood mononuclear cells. Receptors were obtained from a man aged 45-60 years in good health. Some clones in this sample may be carry-over from other donors' samples.

V usage is TRBV7-2 and J usage is TRBJ2-1; D gene uncertain. V shed 0 bases and J shed 3 bases, with 9 bases lying between them. The germline gives CDR1 SGHTA, CDR2 FQGNSA. The length of the CDR3 is 15 residues. CDR3 region: CASSLAKGYYNEQFF. The CDR3 DNA follows: TGTGCCAGCAGCTTAGCAAAAGGCTACTACAATGAGCAGTTCTTC.

V gene TRBV27 combines with J gene TRBJ2-7, with 14 bases identical to TRBD2. This CDR3 is 15 amino acids long. Looked up from germline, CDR1 is MNHEY and CDR2 is SMNVEV (reference sequence). V lost 5 bases and J lost 4; bases outside the gene matches: 4. CDR3 nucleotides: TGTGCCAGCAGTCTCAGACTAGCGGGAGGGTACGAGCAGTACTTC. Protein sequence: CASSLRLAGGYEQYF.

The V call is TRBV27, the J call TRBJ2-7; TRBD1 aligns across 10 bases. Germline CDR1 reads MNHEY; CDR2 reads SMNVEV (reference sequence). This CDR3 is built from 16 residues. The ends lost 0 bases at V and 5 bases at J; junction bases unmatched: 7. Here the CDR3 reads CASSLSSPGQGNEQYF. Written as DNA, the CDR3 is TGTGCCAGCAGTTTATCATCGCCGGGACAGGGGAACGAGCAGTACTTC.

This clone was observed once. The chain uses TRBV28 and TRBJ1-2, with D unclear. Germline V lookup: CDR1 MDHEN, CDR2 SYDVKM. CDR3 size: 11 residues. Trimming stripped 3 bases from V and 7 bases from J, with 6 bases between. The DNA of the CDR3 is TGTGCCAGCAGTTTCTCGGGTGGCTACACCTTC. Translated, it gives CASSFSGGYTF.

This chain links TRBV20-1 with TRBJ1-2; D gene ambiguous. The V and J ends lost 3 bases and 4 bases respectively, with 3 bases between them. The CDR3 sequence is 10 residues long. CDR1 is DFQATT and CDR2 is SNEGSKA in the germline V gene (reference sequence). CDR3 residues: CSARTYGYTF. The CDR3 coding sequence is TGCAGTGCTAGGACCTATGGCTACACCTTC.

The V and J genes are TRBV27 and TRBJ1-5, with D possibly matching TRBD1 (6 bases). The CDR3 is 15 amino acids. Germline CDR1 MNHEY, CDR2 SMNVEV (reference sequence). Trimming took 3 bases from V and 5 from J, leaving 14 bases between them. The CDR3 protein is CASSLSGGGDQPQHF. The DNA of the CDR3 is TGTGCCAGCAGTTTGAGTGGAGGGGGGGATCAGCCCCAGCATTTT.

V is TRBV25-1 and J is TRBJ1-1, with TRBD1 as a possible D gene (5 bases). Per germline, CDR1 MGHDK and CDR2 SYGVNS. This CDR3 region has 13 residues. V was cut by 5 bases and J by 1 base, with 8 bases left in between. The CDR3 sequence is CASSNTGNTEAFF. The CDR3 DNA reads TGTGCCAGCAGTAATACAGGGAACACTGAAGCTTTCTTT.

This clone appeared a single time. This chain joins TRBV6-5 and TRBJ2-1; 9 nucleotides agree with TRBD1. The junction had 6 bases not matched to a gene; V was cut back by 5 bases and J by 10 bases. The CDR3 consists of 13 residues. CDR1 and CDR2 from the germline V gene are MNHEY and SVGAGI. The CDR3: CASSLRDRDEQFF. The CDR3 DNA reads as TGTGCCAGCAGTCTCCGGGACAGGGACGAGCAGTTCTTC.